The T cell receptor (beta chain) described here comes from a study of T cell responses to AZD1222 COVID-19 vaccine (dated by TCRdb to the early 2020s). Background for the entire study: AZD1222 recipients with second doses at about 4 weeks or about 12 weeks were pooled, because spike-specific TCR depth and breadth did not differ between schedules. Trial participants were enrolled by age into subgroups of 18-55, 56-69 and 70-plus years, and roughly 160, 29 and 62 TCR-sequenced participants, respectively, were included in these subgroups. A total of 240 or so trial participants underwent TCR sequencing, of whom roughly 210 had received two doses of AZD1222 and around 25 had received two doses of the MenACWY control vaccine. Overall results and qualifications from the work: The 56-69-year group was small, and its depth increase did not reach significance, likely because of low power. After two AZD1222 doses, both the breadth and the depth of spike-specific TCRs were significantly higher than at day 0 and than in MenACWY recipients. Most participants were white British and females outnumbered males, and the authors suggested that clonal diversity may have been underestimated. Reportedly, almost half of the unique spike-specific TCRs recognized epitopes lying outside the regions that are mutated in the B.1.351 and B.1.1.7 variants. Only a handful of AZD1222 recipients were SARS-CoV-2 seropositive at baseline, limiting conclusions about previously exposed vaccinees. Because no samples from the day 14 peak response were available, repertoires could be characterized only after the peak T cell response. CD4 TCRs associated with the vaccine covered the entire spike protein, and the dominant responses were in regions 160-218 and 743-854.

The CDR3 regions of human TCRbeta chains were analyzed by immunosequencing. In the authors' own workflow: TCRs in the repertoires were compared against a reference library of SARS-CoV-2-specific TCRs that had been generated with the MIRA antigen-specificity platform. Breadth was defined as the fraction of unique TCRs that were SARS-CoV-2-associated. Depth was defined as the fraction of total T cells that were SARS-CoV-2-associated. Using the MIRA data, every spike-specific TCR was mapped to the spike region that the TCR reacted to and assigned to either a CD4 or a CD8 class. Log10-transformed breadth and depth values were compared by one-way ANOVA with Sidak's multiple comparisons tests. Not all clones reach the TCRdb copy of this immuneACCESS table, which keeps in-frame sequences only. Checked studies attribute under half of the gap to unresolved V genes and leave the rest unexplained. That table supplies the V and J calls and clone size; D and trimming were determined from the DNA. The sample table holds 140,000 to 150,000 clones, of which under 95% were seen once. The leading ten clones occupy approximately 9% of the sample.

On this clone itself: Which antigen it targets is not known. No much larger clonotype is one base removed from it; base qualities were not supplied.

In light of the paper, this sample's time point label describes: baseline before first vaccination. Vaccinee samples came from UK trials COV001 and COV002, including a single-blind randomized controlled phase 2/3 trial of AZD1222 (ChAdOx1 nCoV-19) in healthy adults. Trial participant PBMC samples were collected at day 0 and day 28 after the second dose for TCRbeta chain sequencing. The CDR3 numbers 15 residues from cysteine through phenylalanine. The only DNA kept is the CDR3, 45 bases in frame from the first base. CDR1 and CDR2, per the germline V gene (reference sequence), are PRHDT and FYEKMQ. Clipping removes 3 bases from V and 4 bases from J, with 6 as the unmatched junction base count.

Recombination connected TRBV13 to TRBJ2-5; TRBD2 lines up with 9 middle nucleotides. This TCR was recovered from an adult in good health. Sequenced material: peripheral blood, taken on day 0 of AZD1222 vaccination. CDR3 loop: CASSLFSGGAETQYF. The bases read TGTGCCAGCAGCTTGTTTAGCGGGGGTGCAGAGACCCAGTACTTC.